A selection of T cell receptor beta chains follows, all from one sample in a study of blood T cell repertoires in COVID-19. Method: immunoSEQ multiplex PCR; TCRdb's copy keeps in-frame clones and lacks some. There are over 100,000 clones in the sample; 85% occur only once, and 11% lies in the top ten. Material: peripheral blood. The receptor set was obtained from an elderly man with acute or convalescent COVID-19. CDR3s include the opening cysteine and the closing phenylalanine or tryptophan. D genes are given only for firm matches. The size field is filled for only some rows; it gives once, few, many or a size class.

. | once | TRBJ2-1 | TRBV5-1 | TGCGCCAGCAGCTTGAACAGTGACTACAATGAGCAGTTCTTC | CASSLNSDYNEQFF
. | . | TRBJ1-4 | TRBV7-9 | TGTGCCAGCAGCCCACCTGCGGAAAAACTGTTTTTT | CASSPPAEKLFF
. | . | TRBJ1-3 | TRBV7-2 | TGTGCCAGCAGCGGGCAGGGGGGAAACACCATATATTTT | CASSGQGGNTIYF
. | many | TRBJ1-2 | TRBV5-6 | TGTGCCAGCAGAAACAGGTCCCAAGGCTATGGCTACACCTTC | CASRNRSQGYGYTF
TRBD2 | . | TRBJ2-7 | TRBV29-1 | TGCAGCGTTGGTTATGGAGGACTAGCGGGGCCTTCACCCTTC | CSVGYGGLAGPSPF
. | few | TRBJ1-1 | TRBV18 | TGTGCCAGCTCACCACCCAGGGGAAGTGTTGACACTGAAGCTTTCTTT | CASSPPRGSVDTEAFF
TRBD2 | . | TRBJ2-3 | TRBV5-6 | TGTGCCAGCAGCTTGGTAGGACTAGGGTCCGATACGCAGTATTTT | CASSLVGLGSDTQYF
TRBD1 | . | TRBJ2-7 | TRBV27 | TGTGCCAGCAGTTTTTCCGGACAGGGGACATACGAGCAGTACTTC | CASSFSGQGTYEQYF
TRBD2 | few | TRBJ2-2 | TRBV7-3 | TGTGCCAGCAGCCCACTAGCGGGGGGCAACACCGGGGAGCTGTTTTTT | CASSPLAGGNTGELFF
TRBD1 | . | TRBJ2-7 | TRBV7-9 | TGTGCCAGCAGAACGCGGGACAGGGTTACCTACGAGCAGTACTTC | CASRTRDRVTYEQYF